This TCR beta chain was found in a study of immune evolution from preneoplasia to lung adenocarcinoma. Study-level information: HLA loss of heterozygosity: roughly 6.4% AIS, around 16% MIA, more than 25% ADC, none AAH.

The protocol was immunoSEQ multiplex PCR, while the TCRdb copy is restricted to in-frame clones and leaves out a portion. Altogether over 30,000 clones are present, roughly 71% being singletons, with the ten largest covering roughly 6.6%. This clone was detected only a few times. The CDR3 sequence is 14 residues long. CDR1 is MDHEN and CDR2 is SYDVKM in the germline V gene. Trimming removed 3 bases at V and 9 bases at J, with 15 bases between. This chain connects TRBV28 to TRBJ2-1; the D gene is possibly TRBD1 (6 bases). The specimen was FFPE invasive lung adenocarcinoma tissue. The receptor's source is a person between 55 and 69 years old with lung adenocarcinoma. CDR3 nucleotide sequence: TGTGCCAGCAGTTTTTTCGACCCCAGGGGTGAGCAGTTCTTC. This translates into CASSFFDPRGEQFF.